The 21 T cell receptor beta chains presented below share a single source sample, sequenced in a study of blood T cell repertoires in COVID-19. Generated by immunoSEQ multiplex PCR, the TCRdb table keeps only in-frame clones and is missing some. The repertoire holds about 300,000 clones, with more than 80% as singletons. Sample: peripheral blood. The receptor source for this set is a woman between 45 and 65 years old with COVID-19, enrolled during active disease.

CDR3 amino acids: CAISGTSGNSYNEQFF. The CDR3 bases are TGTGCCATCAGCGGGACTAGCGGGAATTCCTACAATGAGCAGTTCTTC. The rearrangement links TRBV10-3 to TRBJ2-1; 13 bases align to TRBD2. Germline V CDR1 and CDR2: ENHRY, SYGVKD. The CDR3 is 16 residues long. The trim removed 6 bases at V and 1 base at J, leaving 3 bases unmatched.

V and J are TRBV10-2 and TRBJ1-2; possible D gene TRBD1, 5 bases. The V end lost 3 bases, the J end lost 0 bases, and 14 bases lay between the germline ends. Germline lookup yields CDR1 WSHSY and CDR2 SAAADI. This CDR3 has 16 residues. CDR3 loop: CASSDLGGRANYGYTF. The CDR3 nucleotides read TGCGCCAGCAGTGACCTGGGGGGAAGGGCTAACTATGGCTACACCTTC.

The chain links TRBV10-1 to TRBJ2-3, with 7 bases identical to TRBD2. The germline V gene has CDR1 WNHNN and CDR2 SYGVQD (reference sequence). Losses at the gene ends were 3 bases for V and 4 bases for J; bases not matched to a gene: 7. This CDR3 is 15 amino acids long. As DNA, the CDR3 is TGCGCCAGCAGTGAACTGGGAGGGCCGTCAGATACGCAGTATTTT. As protein: CASSELGGPSDTQYF.

This chain uses TRBV19 with TRBJ2-2, with TRBD1 as a possible D gene (6 bases). The CDR3 is 19 amino acids. CDR1 and CDR2 (germline): LNHDA, SQIVND (reference sequence). The V end was cut by 6 bases, the J end by 4 bases, with 27 bases between. Written as DNA, the CDR3 is TGTGCCAGTAGAGGGCCGGGACAACCGAAAGATTCCACCACCGGGGAGCTGTTTTTT. As protein: CASRGPGQPKDSTTGELFF.

This clone was observed once. The chain employs TRBV7-9 and TRBJ2-7, with 7 bases matching TRBD2. The germline V gene has CDR1 SEHNR and CDR2 FQNEAQ (reference sequence). The CDR3 contains 13 residues. Losses at the gene ends were 7 bases for V and 6 bases for J; bases not matched to a gene: 9. CDR3 loop: CASTDGLVGEQYF. In DNA form, the CDR3 reads TGTGCCAGCACCGACGGACTAGTGGGCGAGCAGTACTTC.

The gene calls are TRBV2 and TRBJ1-4; possibly TRBD1 for D (6 bases). V lost 7 bases, J lost 1 base, and 22 bases lay in between. The CDR3 covers 18 residues. Germline loops: CDR1 SNHLY, CDR2 FYNNEI. In DNA form, the CDR3 reads TGTGCCAGCAAATTGGGGGTGACAGGTGGCGGAACTAATGAAAAACTGTTTTTT. Translated, it gives CASKLGVTGGGTNEKLFF.

The rearrangement uses TRBV15 and TRBJ2-7; unclear D gene. V lost 1 base to trimming and J lost 2 bases, with 6 bases between them. The V gene's germline CDR1 is LNHNV and CDR2 YYDKDF (reference sequence). This CDR3 comprises 13 residues. The CDR3 nucleotides are TGTGCCACCAGCAGAGGGCTCACCTACGAGCAGTACTTC. Its protein product is CATSRGLTYEQYF.

The chain couples TRBV19 to TRBJ2-2; the D is unclear. Trimming stripped 5 bases from V and 6 bases from J, with 16 bases between. This CDR3 contains 15 residues. Germline-derived CDR1 and CDR2 are LNHDA and SQIVND (reference sequence). The CDR3: CASSFARFVAGELFF. CDR3 DNA sequence: TGTGCCAGTAGTTTCGCTCGGTTTGTTGCCGGGGAGCTGTTTTTT. Drawing the rest from reference TRBV19 and TRBJ2-2, the complete variable domain is DGGITQSPKYLFRKEGQNVTLSCEQNLNHDAMYWYRQDPGQGLRLIYYSQIVNDFQKGDIAEGYSVSREKKESFPLTVTSAQKNPTAFYLCASSFARFVAGELFFGEGSRLTVL.

The V and J genes are TRBV2 and TRBJ2-3; 7 nucleotides match TRBD1. CDR3 length: 15 residues. With 6 bases clipped from V and 2 bases from J, the junction kept 8 bases outside the gene matches. Per the germline V gene, CDR1 is SNHLY and CDR2 is FYNNEI. The CDR3 region has the DNA TGTGCCAGCAGCTGGGACAGTCGGGACACAGATACGCAGTATTTT. It specifies CASSWDSRDTDTQYF.

The chain links TRBV4-1 to TRBJ2-7; 9 bases fit TRBD2. The CDR3 has 16 amino acids. Germline V gene sequence: CDR1 MGHRA, CDR2 YSYEKL. The J segment lost 4 bases and the V segment lost 0 bases, leaving 7 bases of the junction unmatched. The CDR3 loop is CASSQEGVAGVYEQYF. In nucleotides, the CDR3 is TGCGCCAGCAGCCAAGAAGGGGTAGCGGGGGTTTACGAGCAGTACTTC.

This sequence joins TRBV25-1 and TRBJ2-7; TRBD1 matches 7 bases. This CDR3 comprises 15 residues. Germline V gives CDR1 MGHDK, CDR2 SYGVNS. The V and J ends lost 7 bases and 2 bases, in that order; junction bases with no gene match: 11. As DNA, the CDR3 is TGTGCCAGCACCGATGGGACAGCCCACACCTACGAGCAGTACTTC. Protein product: CASTDGTAHTYEQYF.

This clone was counted a few times. The chain carries TRBV19 and TRBJ2-1; 7 positions agree with TRBD2. V lost 6 bases, J lost 9 bases, and 14 bases stayed unmatched. There are 15 residues in the CDR3. The germline V gene has CDR1 LNHDA and CDR2 SQIVND (reference sequence). The CDR3 bases are TGTGCCAGTAGCGATTTCGGGACTAACCTTGTTGAGCAGTTCTTC. Translating gives CASSDFGTNLVEQFF.

The chain joins TRBV30 to TRBJ1-2; D remains unclear. The V and J ends lost 3 bases and 8 bases respectively, with 19 bases between them. Germline CDR1 is GTSNPN and CDR2 is SVGIG (reference sequence). This CDR3 contains 14 residues. CDR3 coding DNA: TGTGCCTGGAGCCTCCGTTCGACTGGAGGGGGCTACACCTTC. Translating it yields CAWSLRSTGGGYTF. The full variable domain, with the rest looked up from reference TRBV30 and TRBJ1-2, is SQTIHQWPATLVQPVGSPLSLECTVEGTSNPNLYWYRQAAGRGLQLLFYSVGIGQISSEVPQNLSASRPQDRQFILSSKKLLLSDSGFYLCAWSLRSTGGGYTFGSGTRLTVV.

This chain joins TRBV9 and TRBJ2-1, with 8 nucleotides matching TRBD2. CDR1 SGDLS and CDR2 YYNGEE come from the germline V gene. The V and J ends lost 4 bases and 5 bases, in that order; junction bases with no gene match: 11. This CDR3 has 16 amino acids. Here the CDR3 reads CASSQLPGGENNEQFF. The CDR3 DNA reads TGTGCCAGCAGCCAATTACCCGGGGGGGAGAACAATGAGCAGTTCTTC.

This clone was observed a single time. The sample contains more than one DNA sequence encoding this CDR3. J is TRBJ1-5 and V is TRBV18, with D unresolved. CDR3 length: 15 amino acids. With 2 bases removed from V and 2 bases from J, the gap between germline ends came to 10 bases. Germline V gene sequence: CDR1 KGHSH, CDR2 LQKENI. Written as DNA, the CDR3 is TGTGCCAGCTCACCAGATAGAGGCGGCAATCAGCCCCAGCATTTT. It codes for CASSPDRGGNQPQHF.

CDR3 DNA: TGTGCCAGCAGCTGGGCGGGACTAGCTCGGCGAGAGACCCAGTACTTC. It translates to CASSWAGLARRETQYF. V usage is TRBV5-8 and J usage is TRBJ2-5, with 9 bases aligning to TRBD2. The CDR3 sequence is 16 residues long. From germline, CDR1 is SGHTS and CDR2 YDEGEE. V shed 3 bases and J 4 bases; nucleotides not matched to a gene: 10.

The V gene is TRBV6-5, the J gene TRBJ2-5; D is perhaps TRBD2 (6 bases). V was shortened by 2 bases and J by 2 bases, with 12 bases between the two germline ends. This CDR3 has 15 residues. Per the germline V gene, CDR1 is MNHEY and CDR2 is SVGAGI. The CDR3, as DNA: TGTGCCAGCAGTTACGGTCGCGGGATTCAAGAGACCCAGTACTTC. This translates into CASSYGRGIQETQYF.

There are a few counts of this clone. The chain is built from TRBV4-3 and TRBJ2-7; 11 bases line up with TRBD2. V dropped 3 bases and J dropped 2; count of bases not matched to a gene: 15. Germline-derived CDR1 and CDR2 are LGHNA and YSLEER. This CDR3 has 19 residues. DNA for the CDR3: TGCGCCAGCAGCCAGGCCACGGGTCTAGCGGGAGGTAACCCCTACGAGCAGTACTTC. This gives the protein CASSQATGLAGGNPYEQYF.

The chain couples TRBV18 to TRBJ1-1, with D possibly being TRBD1 (5 bases). The CDR3 length is 15 residues. Trimming shortened V by 2 bases and J by 0 bases, and 10 bases separated the two germline ends. Germline V gene data show CDR1 as KGHSH and CDR2 as LQKENI. The CDR3 DNA sequence: TGTGCCAGCTCACCAAAAGACAGTGTGAACACTGAAGCTTTCTTT. Protein: CASSPKDSVNTEAFF.

This clone appeared a single time. This chain uses TRBV20-1 with TRBJ2-1; the match to TRBD2 covers 15 bases. The CDR3 runs 15 residues. Germline loops: CDR1 DFQATT, CDR2 SNEGSKA (reference sequence). The ends lost 3 bases at V and 6 bases at J; junction bases unmatched: 3. This CDR3 is CSASWGLAGGNEQFF. The CDR3 region has the DNA TGCAGTGCTAGTTGGGGACTAGCGGGAGGCAATGAGCAGTTCTTC.

The chain joins TRBV6-2 or TRBV6-3 to TRBJ2-7, with D possibly being TRBD1 (5 bases). Germline V CDR1 and CDR2: MNHEY, SVGEGT. This CDR3 contains 15 residues. V lost 1 base to trimming and J lost 7 bases, with 17 bases between them. In DNA form, the CDR3 reads TGTGCCAGCAGTTACTTTTCCCCAGGGTATGGAGAGCAGTACTTC. Translating it yields CASSYFSPGYGEQYF.